This T cell receptor (beta chain) was documented in a study of shared clonotypes between healthy human individuals. Study conclusions and caveats: Generation probability values for non-shared clonotypes were lower than those for clonotypes shared by all four donors.

Generated by immunoSEQ multiplex PCR, the TCRdb table keeps only in-frame clones and is missing some. The table records roughly 1,600,000 clones, about 98.5% of them present only once. A split of CD4+ cells into CD45RA+ naive and CD45RA-negative memory subsets was performed. In germline, CDR1 is LNHDA, CDR2 SQIVND (reference sequence). Trimming pared 4 bases from V and 5 bases from J, leaving 21 bases between. The CDR3 sequence is 16 residues long. Details on this clone: The antigen is unknown.

The chain links TRBV19 to TRBJ2-7, with D possibly being TRBD2 (6 bases). Material for sequencing was naive CD4+ T cells sorted from blood. The sample's subset: CD45RA+ positively selected. This clonotype was sampled from a man aged 25 to 40 in good health. CDR3 sequence: CASSTHGTGLVNEQYF. CDR3 coding DNA: TGTGCCAGTAGTACCCATGGGACTGGATTAGTAAACGAGCAGTACTTC.